This paragraph covers one T cell receptor beta chain sequence. Its cognate antigen is unknown. The data were taken from a study of radiotherapy plus CTLA-4 blockade in lung cancer. Study background: Overall, approximately 19% of patients showed an objective response, while about 30% attained disease control.

The study treated chemo-refractory metastatic non-small-cell lung cancer patients with focal radiation plus ipilimumab CTLA-4 blockade. Profiling relied on immunoSEQ multiplex PCR, and the TCRdb table lists in-frame clones only, not all of them. The sample has some 64,000 clones; 70% to 80% are singletons. Notes on the study in general: Radiotherapy plus ipilimumab was followed by expansion in blood of tumor-derived TCR clones. The best predictor of response was reported to be early blood T cell clone dynamics, with interferon-beta.

Trimming stripped 4 bases from V and 5 bases from J, with 5 bases between. Germline CDR1 is SNHLY and CDR2 is FYNNEI. CDR3 length: 11 residues. The sample in question was peripheral blood, obtained from a patient treated with radiotherapy plus ipilimumab. The chain joins TRBV2 to TRBJ2-5, with D tentatively TRBD1 or TRBD2 (5 bases each). This receptor was obtained from a human donor with non-small cell lung cancer who had a complete response to radiotherapy plus ipilimumab. CDR3 amino acids: CASSGGETQYF. In nucleotides, the CDR3 is TGTGCCAGCAGTGGGGGGGAGACCCAGTACTTC.